A single sample gave rise to the 2 T cell receptor beta chains below, sequenced in a study of long-term antiretroviral therapy in people with HIV. Sequencing relied on immunoSEQ assay v3.0, run at survey level. The repertoire was sequenced with immunoSEQ multiplex PCR; TCRdb's copy has only in-frame clones and lacks some. This table has nearly 20,000 clones, around three quarters appearing once. This specimen consisted of unsorted PBMCs, obtained 0.2 years after starting antiretroviral therapy. The receptors shown here come from a middle-aged woman with HIV.

The chain couples TRBV11-2 to TRBJ2-3; D might be TRBD2 (6 bases). The CDR3 length is 14 residues. The germline V gene has CDR1 SGHAT and CDR2 FQNNGV. Trimming took off 8 bases at V and 1 base at J, with 13 bases between the two ends. CDR3 amino acids: CASGPPGGTDTQYF. The CDR3, as DNA: TGTGCCAGCGGCCCCCCGGGGGGCACAGATACGCAGTATTTT.

The CDR3 loop reads CASIKLGTGEETQYF. In nucleotides, the CDR3 is TGTGCCAGCATCAAGCTAGGGACAGGGGAAGAGACCCAGTACTTC. The chain recombines TRBV5-4 with TRBJ2-5; 10 nucleotides match TRBD1. With 6 bases clipped from V and 3 bases from J, the junction kept 8 bases outside the gene matches. CDR1 SGHNT and CDR2 YYREEE come from the germline V gene (reference sequence). The CDR3 spans 15 residues.